The sample holds one count of the clone carrying this T cell receptor (beta chain). Unique molecular identifiers featured in how the TCRbeta library was prepared. Each CDR3 protein is one row after TCRdb ran MiXCR on the PCR reads. Altogether 490,000 or so distinct CDR3 sequences are present, around 13% being singletons, with the ten largest covering around 5.6%. These data come from a study of T-cell reconstitution after alpha-beta-depleted transplantation in children. The sequence was obtained from a human donor who donated a stem cell graft to a child with combined immunodeficiency. The specimen was PBMCs from the stem cell graft donor, collected from the stem cell graft.

The CDR3 here is CASSLDRVGNTIYF. CDR3 sequence (DNA): TGTGCCAGCAGCTTGGACAGGGTGGGAAACACCATATATTTT. This chain uses TRBV7-8 with TRBJ1-3; 8 nucleotides line up with TRBD1. The CDR3 contains 14 residues. Trimming at V came to 3 bases and at J to 4 bases, leaving 2 bases not matched to a gene. The germline V gene encodes CDR1 SGHVS and CDR2 FQNEAQ.